Described below is a single TCR beta chain sequence and its context. Germline-derived CDR1 and CDR2 are PRHDT and FYEKMQ (reference sequence). The CDR3 length is 17 residues. The V gene lost 3 bases and the J gene lost 4 bases, with 22 bases spanning the gap. As originally analysed: Estimated nucleated cell counts came from reference gene primer amplification. Repertoires were generated with immunoSEQ multiplex PCR, while TCRdb's copy carries only in-frame clones and drops some. The DNA was the basis for D and trimming; V, J and clone size are from that table. The sample includes 81,000 or so clones, about 81% of them seen just once. This specimen comes from a study of blood T cell repertoires in COVID-19. Study-level information: Acute-phase and convalescent COVID-19 samples originated in the United States, Italy and Spain. From T cells, B-cell-depleted T cells, or PBMCs came the material, which was cDNA or gDNA.

The sequenced sample was peripheral blood. V gene TRBV13 combines with J gene TRBJ2-7, with D possibly TRBD1 on 6 matching bases. This clonotype was obtained from a human donor in a cohort sampled during active COVID-19. The CDR3: CASSFQMMFRGGYEQYF. In nucleotides, the CDR3 is TGTGCCAGCAGCTTTCAGATGATGTTCAGGGGCGGGTACGAGCAGTACTTC.